What follows are 9 T cell receptor beta chains derived from one specimen sequenced in a study of post-analysis software for immune sequencing data. Findings and limits, study-wide: TRBV5-6, TRBV5-1 and TRBV20-1 belonged to a set of roughly five TRBV segments that were more frequent in patients than controls.

These TCRs' antigens remain unknown. Incorporated into the TCR beta cDNA libraries were unique molecular identifiers, which served to reduce PCR and sequencing biases. MiXCR, run by TCRdb on the PCR reads, gives a single entry per CDR3 protein. The repertoire holds hundreds of thousands of distinct CDR3 sequences, with 55% to 60% as singletons. Sequenced sample: blood. These receptors all come from a girl aged 2-10 years with multiple sclerosis.

The V call is TRBV5-6, the J call TRBJ2-1; TRBD2 aligns across 8 bases. Per germline, CDR1 SGHDT and CDR2 YYEEEE. The CDR3 is 16 amino acids. V shed 2 bases, J shed 3 bases, and the junction held 7 bases outside the gene matches. The CDR3 reads CASSLLSGNHYNEQFF. The DNA for the CDR3 is TGTGCCAGCAGCTTACTTAGCGGGAACCACTACAATGAGCAGTTCTTC.

This clonotype was recorded a few times. The genes are TRBV5-4 and TRBJ2-6; the D gene is possibly TRBD2 (5 bases). Germline CDR1 reads SGHNT; CDR2 reads YYREEE (reference sequence). V was clipped by 1 base and J by 1 base, with 9 bases between them. The length of the CDR3 is 16 residues. The CDR3 loop reads CASSLPIASGANVLTF. CDR3 DNA: TGTGCCAGCAGCTTGCCTATAGCGTCTGGGGCCAACGTCCTGACTTTC.

In this sample, this clonotype turned up once. The V gene is TRBV5-1, the J gene TRBJ2-3, with 14 bases aligning to TRBD2. Germline V gene sequence: CDR1 SGHRS, CDR2 YFSETQ. The CDR3 has 16 amino acids. V shed 4 bases, J shed 6 bases, and the junction held 7 bases outside the gene matches. The CDR3 spells CASSQTSGRVRDTQYF. CDR3 nucleotide sequence: TGCGCCAGCAGCCAGACTAGCGGGAGGGTTCGGGATACGCAGTATTTT.

CDR3 nucleotides: TGTGCCAGCAGCTTAGATCGGAGACTGCGGTCTTACAATGAGCAGTTCTTC. This encodes CASSLDRRLRSYNEQFF. The chain combines TRBV11-2 with TRBJ2-1, with unresolved D. Trimming took off 0 bases at V and 4 bases at J, with 16 bases between the two ends. There are 17 residues in the CDR3. The germline V gene encodes CDR1 SGHAT and CDR2 FQNNGV.

This clonotype appeared a few times. The chain is built from TRBV6-5 and TRBJ2-2; weak D call: TRBD2 (6 bases). In germline, CDR1 is MNHEY, CDR2 SVGAGI. With 8 bases removed from V and 5 bases from J, the gap between germline ends came to 15 bases. The CDR3 is 14 residues long. CDR3 coding DNA: TGTGCCAGCGCGGGGCTAGCAGGAACCGGGGAGCTGTTTTTT. This codes for CASAGLAGTGELFF.

The chain employs TRBV20-1 and TRBJ2-1; 8 bases fit TRBD1. CDR3 length: 17 residues. The ends lost 4 bases at V and 0 bases at J; junction bases unmatched: 11. Germline V CDR1 and CDR2: DFQATT, SNEGSKA (reference sequence). CDR3 nucleotide sequence: TGCAGTGCTATCTCGAACAGGGGGATTCCCTCCTACAATGAGCAGTTCTTC. Translation: CSAISNRGIPSYNEQFF.

The chain uses TRBV9 and TRBJ2-1; tentatively, D is TRBD2 (5 bases). This CDR3 is built from 14 residues. Germline CDR1 and CDR2: SGDLS and YYNGEE. Trimming pared 3 bases from V and 6 bases from J, leaving 13 bases between. This CDR3 reads CASSEAVVGNEQFF. The CDR3 DNA sequence: TGTGCCAGCAGCGAAGCGGTCGTCGGCAATGAGCAGTTCTTC.

This clonotype came up once. This chain joins TRBV11-1 and TRBJ2-1; maybe TRBD2 (7 bases). The CDR3 length is 17 residues. The V end lost 2 bases, the J end lost 0 bases, and 14 bases lay between the germline ends. Germline V lookup: CDR1 SGHAT, CDR2 FQDESV (reference sequence). CDR3 sequence (DNA): TGTGCCAGCAGCTTACTTAGGGGGGGCGGCTCCTACAATGAGCAGTTCTTC. It translates to CASSLLRGGGSYNEQFF.

V usage is TRBV12-5 and J usage is TRBJ1-2; D is ambiguous. This CDR3 has 14 residues. In germline, CDR1 is LGHNT, CDR2 FRNRAP. V gave up 6 bases and J gave up 2 bases, with 13 bases separating them. The CDR3 here is CASGVELKNYGYTF. CDR3 DNA sequence: TGTGCTAGTGGGGTGGAACTGAAGAACTATGGCTACACCTTC.